This record concerns one T cell receptor beta chain sequence. Its recognized antigen is unknown. No clone much larger than this one lies a single base away; base qualities are absent. The entry originates in a study of Ad26.COV2.S vaccination and SARS-CoV-2 variants (dated by TCRdb to about 2021). Study-level background: Donors in the vaccine arm were drawn from COV1001, a multicentre, randomized, double-blind, placebo-controlled phase I-IIa trial testing Ad26.COV2.S in healthy adults. Ad26.COV2.S was administered intramuscularly at 5 x 10^10 or 1 x 10^11 viral particles, either as a single shot or as two shots given 56 days apart. Participants in the trial were split at random into five groups of five each, receiving low-dose or high-dose Ad26.COV2.S once or twice, or else placebo on both occasions. A total of around 32 samples were included in the TCR-sequenced set, comprising some 20 Ad26.COV2.S vaccine recipients, 5 placebo recipients and 8 SARS-CoV-2 convalescent individuals. The specificity and breadth of SARS-CoV-2-reactive T cell receptors after Ad26.COV2.S vaccination were assessed by TCRbeta repertoire sequencing. Throughout the experiments and outcome assessment, investigators stayed blinded to trial group allocation. The paper's findings and limits, for the study overall: Vaccine and placebo recipients had comparable non-spike TCR breadth, which fits with the vaccine containing only spike. Compared with placebo recipients, Ad26.COV2.S recipients showed higher spike-specific TCR breadth (P = 0.0014). The study was not powered to compare responses between vaccine doses or regimens. After vaccination, spike-specific CD8+ and CD4+ T cell responses were reported to show substantial breadth. According to the authors, total T cell responses may have been underestimated by the TCR breadth and depth analyses.

A distance of 5 bases separates the germline ends of V and J, which lose 8 bases and 3 bases respectively. CDR1 and CDR2, per the germline V gene (reference sequence), are MNHNY and SVGAGI. Inclusive of the bounding cysteine and phenylalanine, the CDR3 is 11 residues long. Only the CDR3 DNA is retained, 33 bases long and in frame from the first base. The immunoSEQ Assay was used to sequence TCRbeta CDR3 regions. After extraction, genomic DNA underwent amplification by bias-controlled multiplex PCR, followed by high-throughput sequencing. The published analysis was carried out like this. To quantify the absolute abundance of every unique TCRbeta CDR3 region, sequences were collapsed and filtered. T cell fraction was estimated by normalizing TCRbeta template counts to usable DNA, with usable DNA measured through amplification of reference genes found in all nucleated cells. Repertoire TCRs were annotated as SARS-CoV-2-specific when V gene, CDR3 amino acid sequence and J gene were exactly matched to a known reactive TCR set. The reference SARS-CoV-2 TCR set was derived from MIRA and filtered for enrichment in COVID-19-positive ImmuneCODE repertoires, a step that removed public or cross-reactive TCRs. Based on the MIRA antigens, annotated TCRs were further analysed at the level of specific ORF or position within ORF. Depth was the summed frequency of annotated unique rearrangements, while breadth was defined as annotated unique rearrangements over total unique productive rearrangements. Group comparisons of TCR breadth used two-sided Wilcoxon rank-sum tests. TCRdb stores this immuneACCESS table with in-frame sequences only. Part of the clones is absent; in the studies checked, under half of the shortfall reflects unresolved V genes, and no reason is known for the rest. V and J calls and clone size follow that table, whereas D and trimming were derived from the DNA. The sample table contains nearly 400,000 clones; only one count was recorded for 70% to 90% of them. The ten largest clones capture approximately 1.9% of the sample.

The treatment or condition label corresponds to: 19 received Ad26.COV2.S at low or high dose, single or two shots; about 5 received placebo; per-sample allocation not given. For vaccine and placebo recipients, the sequenced repertoires came from samples collected on day 63 after the first injection. Cohort 1b enrolled fewer than 30 adults aged 18-55 years at a single site in Boston, USA, between 29 July and 7 August 2020. Ad26.COV2.S was a replication-incompetent adenovirus type 26 vector that expressed a prefusion-stabilized SARS-CoV-2 spike protein derived from the original Wuhan strain. The clonotype comes from a person aged 18-60 years who received the Ad26.COV2.S COVID-19 vaccine or a placebo. The V gene is TRBV6-6 and the J gene is TRBJ2-1; the D gene remains uncertain. The sample in question was peripheral blood, obtained in a trial of Ad26.COV2.S vaccine versus placebo. The nucleotides are TGTGCCAGCGGGATCTACAATGAGCAGTTCTTC. Translated, this is CASGIYNEQFF.